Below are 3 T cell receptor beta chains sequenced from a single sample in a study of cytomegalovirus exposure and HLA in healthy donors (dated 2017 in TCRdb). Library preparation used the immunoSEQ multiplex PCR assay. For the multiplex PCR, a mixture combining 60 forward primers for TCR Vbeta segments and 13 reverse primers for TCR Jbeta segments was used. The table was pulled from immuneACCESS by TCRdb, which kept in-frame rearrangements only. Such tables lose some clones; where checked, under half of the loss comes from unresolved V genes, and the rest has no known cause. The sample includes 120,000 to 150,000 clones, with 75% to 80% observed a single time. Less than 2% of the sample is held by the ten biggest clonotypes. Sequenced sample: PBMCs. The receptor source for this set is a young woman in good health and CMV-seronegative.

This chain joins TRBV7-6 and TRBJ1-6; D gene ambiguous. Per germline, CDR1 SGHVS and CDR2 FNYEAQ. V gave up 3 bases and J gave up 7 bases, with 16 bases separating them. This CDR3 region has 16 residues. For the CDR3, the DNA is TGTGCCAGCAGCTTTCCCGTCGGGGAAAGAAATTCACCCCTCCACTTT. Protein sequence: CASSFPVGERNSPLHF.

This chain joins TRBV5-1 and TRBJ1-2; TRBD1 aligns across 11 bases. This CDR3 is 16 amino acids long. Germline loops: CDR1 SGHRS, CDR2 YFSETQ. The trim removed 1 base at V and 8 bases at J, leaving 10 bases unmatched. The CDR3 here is CASSLFNGQGAGGYTF. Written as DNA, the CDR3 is TGCGCCAGCAGCTTGTTCAACGGACAGGGGGCAGGAGGCTACACCTTC.

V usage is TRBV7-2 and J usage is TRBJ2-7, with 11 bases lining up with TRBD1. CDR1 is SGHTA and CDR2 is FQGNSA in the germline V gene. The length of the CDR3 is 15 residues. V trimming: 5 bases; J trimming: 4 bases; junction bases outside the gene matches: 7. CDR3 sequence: CASSPRTGGEYEQYF. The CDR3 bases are TGTGCCAGCAGCCCACGGACAGGGGGCGAATACGAGCAGTACTTC.